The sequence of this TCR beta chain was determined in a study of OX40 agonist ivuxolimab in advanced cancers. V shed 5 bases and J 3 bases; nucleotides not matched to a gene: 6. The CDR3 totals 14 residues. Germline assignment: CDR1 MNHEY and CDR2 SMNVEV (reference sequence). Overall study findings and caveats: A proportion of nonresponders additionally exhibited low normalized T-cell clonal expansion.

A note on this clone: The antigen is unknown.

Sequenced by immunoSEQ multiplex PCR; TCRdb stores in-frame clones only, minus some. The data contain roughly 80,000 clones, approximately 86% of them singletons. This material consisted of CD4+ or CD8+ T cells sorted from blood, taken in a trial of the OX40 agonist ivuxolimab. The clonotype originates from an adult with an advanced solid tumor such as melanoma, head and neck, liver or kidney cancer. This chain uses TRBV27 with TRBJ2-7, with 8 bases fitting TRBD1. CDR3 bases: TGTGCCAGCAGTCAAGGGACAGGAAACTACGAGCAGTACTTC. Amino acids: CASSQGTGNYEQYF.